This T cell receptor beta chain was profiled in a study of T cell responses to AZD1222 COVID-19 vaccine. Assay used: immunoSEQ multiplex PCR; TCRdb lists only in-frame clones, some missing. The sample lists approximately 180,000 clones, around 89% occurring once. The V end was cut by 2 bases, the J end by 13 bases, with 15 bases between. In germline, CDR1 is GTSNPN, CDR2 SVGIG (reference sequence). The CDR3 has 11 residues. The clonotype was recovered from an adult who received the AZD1222 COVID-19 vaccine. Sequencing used peripheral blood, obtained 28 days after the second AZD1222 dose. The chain combines TRBV30 with TRBJ2-7; D is ambiguous. The CDR3 loop is CAWSLSGLVYF. As DNA, the CDR3 is TGTGCCTGGAGTCTGTCTGGGTTAGTATACTTC.